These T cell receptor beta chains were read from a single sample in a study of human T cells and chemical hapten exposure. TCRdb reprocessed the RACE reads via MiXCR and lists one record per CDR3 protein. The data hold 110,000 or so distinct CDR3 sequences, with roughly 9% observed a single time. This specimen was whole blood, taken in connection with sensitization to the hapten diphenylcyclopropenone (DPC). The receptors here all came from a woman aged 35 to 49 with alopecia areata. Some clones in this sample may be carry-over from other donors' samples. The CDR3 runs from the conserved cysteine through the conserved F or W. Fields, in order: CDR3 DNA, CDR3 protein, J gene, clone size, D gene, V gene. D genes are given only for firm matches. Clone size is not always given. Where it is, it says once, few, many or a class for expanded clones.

CDR3nt: TGTGCCAGCAGCCCCCAAATACAGGGGGGCGAGCAGTACTTC
CDR3aa: CASSPQIQGGEQYF
j_gene: TRBJ2-7
abundance: NA
d_gene: TRBD1
v_gene: TRBV7-6

CDR3nt: TGTGCCAGCAGTAGGGACAAACACTATGGCTACACCTTC
CDR3aa: CASSRDKHYGYTF
j_gene: TRBJ1-2
abundance: NA
d_gene: NA
v_gene: TRBV28

CDR3nt: TGTGCCAGCAGCTCCCCGCCGGGAGATACGCAGTATTTT
CDR3aa: CASSSPPGDTQYF
j_gene: TRBJ2-3
abundance: many
d_gene: NA
v_gene: TRBV5-4

CDR3nt: TGTGCCAGCAGACAGGGCACTGAAGCTTTCTTT
CDR3aa: CASRQGTEAFF
j_gene: TRBJ1-1
abundance: few
d_gene: NA
v_gene: TRBV12-3/TRBV12-4

CDR3nt: TGTGCCTGGACTCCCCCCCCTGGCGGAAACACTGAAGCTTTCTTT
CDR3aa: CAWTPPPGGNTEAFF
j_gene: TRBJ1-1
abundance: NA
d_gene: NA
v_gene: TRBV30

CDR3nt: TGTGCCAGCAGCCAGATTGTGGGGGGCGAATCACCCCTCCACTTT
CDR3aa: CASSQIVGGESPLHF
j_gene: TRBJ1-6
abundance: many
d_gene: NA
v_gene: TRBV3-1

CDR3nt: TGTGCCAGCGGGGTTGGTGGCTACACCTTC
CDR3aa: CASGVGGYTF
j_gene: TRBJ1-2
abundance: NA
d_gene: NA
v_gene: TRBV9

CDR3nt: TGTGCCAGCAGCGTTTCTACGGAGCAGTTCTTC
CDR3aa: CASSVSTEQFF
j_gene: TRBJ2-1
abundance: few
d_gene: NA
v_gene: TRBV9

CDR3nt: TGCAGTGCTGTTCGGACAGGGGGGAAGACTGAAGCTTTCTTT
CDR3aa: CSAVRTGGKTEAFF
j_gene: TRBJ1-1
abundance: many
d_gene: TRBD1
v_gene: TRBV20-1

CDR3nt: TGTGCCAGCCGAGGAGGGGGCGATGGCTACACCTTC
CDR3aa: CASRGGGDGYTF
j_gene: TRBJ1-2
abundance: few
d_gene: TRBD1
v_gene: TRBV6-2/TRBV6-3

CDR3nt: TGTGCCAGCAGTTTTCACTTCTATGGCTACACCTTC
CDR3aa: CASSFHFYGYTF
j_gene: TRBJ1-2
abundance: few
d_gene: NA
v_gene: TRBV6-2/TRBV6-3

CDR3nt: TGTGCCAGTGGCGGGTCTAACTATGGCTACACCTTC
CDR3aa: CASGGSNYGYTF
j_gene: TRBJ1-2
abundance: many
d_gene: NA
v_gene: TRBV12-3/TRBV12-4

CDR3nt: TGTGCCAGCAGTTTACCCCTGACAGGTTTAAATGAGCAGTTCTTC
CDR3aa: CASSLPLTGLNEQFF
j_gene: TRBJ2-1
abundance: many
d_gene: NA
v_gene: TRBV28

CDR3nt: TGTGCCAGCAGCCCGACTAGCGGGGGATACGAGCAGTACTTC
CDR3aa: CASSPTSGGYEQYF
j_gene: TRBJ2-7
abundance: few
d_gene: TRBD2
v_gene: TRBV7-3

CDR3nt: TGTGCCAGCAGTTCCACAGGGGAGATCTACGAGCAGTACTTC
CDR3aa: CASSSTGEIYEQYF
j_gene: TRBJ2-7
abundance: many
d_gene: TRBD1
v_gene: TRBV12-3/TRBV12-4

CDR3nt: TGTGCCAGCAGTAAAGGACAGTCAATCGAGCAGTACTTC
CDR3aa: CASSKGQSIEQYF
j_gene: TRBJ2-7
abundance: NA
d_gene: NA
v_gene: TRBV6-2/TRBV6-3

CDR3nt: TGCAGTGCTAGAGATCTCGGGAGGGGGCTTGGAAACACCATATATTTT
CDR3aa: CSARDLGRGLGNTIYF
j_gene: TRBJ1-3
abundance: NA
d_gene: TRBD1
v_gene: TRBV20-1

CDR3nt: TGTGCCAGCAGCGTACTAGGGCAGGGCACTGAAGCTTTCTTT
CDR3aa: CASSVLGQGTEAFF
j_gene: TRBJ1-1
abundance: few
d_gene: NA
v_gene: TRBV9

CDR3nt: TGTGCCAGCAGTTTGGCTAGCGGGGGGGCCAGCACAGATACGCAGTATTTT
CDR3aa: CASSLASGGASTDTQYF
j_gene: TRBJ2-3
abundance: few
d_gene: TRBD2
v_gene: TRBV28

CDR3nt: TGTGCCAGCAGCTCCAGGCGGTCGGGGGCCGGGGATACGCAGTATTTT
CDR3aa: CASSSRRSGAGDTQYF
j_gene: TRBJ2-3
abundance: many
d_gene: NA
v_gene: TRBV3-1

CDR3nt: TGTGCCAGCAGCCTGCGTTTGGACACTGAAGCTTTCTTT
CDR3aa: CASSLRLDTEAFF
j_gene: TRBJ1-1
abundance: NA
d_gene: NA
v_gene: TRBV9

CDR3nt: TGTGCCAGCAGCTTTTTCCCGGGGGGGCGCACAGATACGCAGTATTTT
CDR3aa: CASSFFPGGRTDTQYF
j_gene: TRBJ2-3
abundance: few
d_gene: TRBD2
v_gene: TRBV7-8

CDR3nt: TGTGCTAGTGGTCCTCCGACTAGCGGGGCTCAAGAGACCCAGTACTTC
CDR3aa: CASGPPTSGAQETQYF
j_gene: TRBJ2-5
abundance: many
d_gene: TRBD2
v_gene: TRBV12-5

CDR3nt: TGTGCCAGCCTCACAGGGGGATCAGGGTCTCAGCCCCAGCATTTT
CDR3aa: CASLTGGSGSQPQHF
j_gene: TRBJ1-5
abundance: few
d_gene: TRBD1
v_gene: TRBV28

CDR3nt: TGTGCCAGCAGCTTTTGGAACACTGAAGCTTTCTTT
CDR3aa: CASSFWNTEAFF
j_gene: TRBJ1-1
abundance: NA
d_gene: NA
v_gene: TRBV5-4

CDR3nt: TGTGCCAGCAAGGAGGTGGGAAGGACTGGGGCCAACGTCCTGACTTTC
CDR3aa: CASKEVGRTGANVLTF
j_gene: TRBJ2-6
abundance: many
d_gene: NA
v_gene: TRBV27

CDR3nt: TGTGCCAGCAGCCAACGCCAAACGACGGACAGCCCAAAGGGCTACACCTTC
CDR3aa: CASSQRQTTDSPKGYTF
j_gene: TRBJ1-2
abundance: many
d_gene: NA
v_gene: TRBV14

CDR3nt: TGTGCCTTAAGGGGTAAGCTAGCGGGGAATAACCCCTACAAGCAGTACTTC
CDR3aa: CALRGKLAGNNPYKQYF
j_gene: TRBJ2-7
abundance: NA
d_gene: NA
v_gene: TRBV21-1

CDR3nt: TGTGCCAGCAGTCAACGGACGTACGGATGGGACATTCAGTACTTC
CDR3aa: CASSQRTYGWDIQYF
j_gene: TRBJ2-4
abundance: many
d_gene: NA
v_gene: TRBV7-9

CDR3nt: TGTGCCAGCAGCGGACAGACCTACAATGAGCAGTTCTTC
CDR3aa: CASSGQTYNEQFF
j_gene: TRBJ2-1
abundance: many
d_gene: NA
v_gene: TRBV2

CDR3nt: TGTGCCAGCAGTTACTCGGTCGGGGCGTTGGATACGCAGTATTTT
CDR3aa: CASSYSVGALDTQYF
j_gene: TRBJ2-3
abundance: many
d_gene: NA
v_gene: TRBV6-5

CDR3nt: TGCGCCAGCAGCTTGTCGGCGGGGGGCCAAGAGACCCAGTACTTC
CDR3aa: CASSLSAGGQETQYF
j_gene: TRBJ2-5
abundance: few
d_gene: TRBD2
v_gene: TRBV5-1

CDR3nt: TGTGCCAGCAGTTACCGGGCGGTGGGTGTGAACATTCAGTACTTC
CDR3aa: CASSYRAVGVNIQYF
j_gene: TRBJ2-4
abundance: NA
d_gene: NA
v_gene: TRBV6-2/TRBV6-3

CDR3nt: TGTGCCAGCAGCCCTCAAGCGGCCAAAAACATTCAGTACTTC
CDR3aa: CASSPQAAKNIQYF
j_gene: TRBJ2-4
abundance: NA
d_gene: NA
v_gene: TRBV7-2

CDR3nt: TGCGCCAGCAGCATCCTCAGGGGGCAGAGTCACTACGAGCAGTACTTC
CDR3aa: CASSILRGQSHYEQYF
j_gene: TRBJ2-7
abundance: many
d_gene: TRBD1
v_gene: TRBV5-1

CDR3nt: TGTGCCAGCAGCTCGACGGGGGGGCGAGTAGATACGCAGTATTTT
CDR3aa: CASSSTGGRVDTQYF
j_gene: TRBJ2-3
abundance: NA
d_gene: TRBD2
v_gene: TRBV7-9

CDR3nt: TGCAGCGTTGAAAGTCCGGCTTACAATGAGCAGTTCTTC
CDR3aa: CSVESPAYNEQFF
j_gene: TRBJ2-1
abundance: many
d_gene: NA
v_gene: TRBV29-1